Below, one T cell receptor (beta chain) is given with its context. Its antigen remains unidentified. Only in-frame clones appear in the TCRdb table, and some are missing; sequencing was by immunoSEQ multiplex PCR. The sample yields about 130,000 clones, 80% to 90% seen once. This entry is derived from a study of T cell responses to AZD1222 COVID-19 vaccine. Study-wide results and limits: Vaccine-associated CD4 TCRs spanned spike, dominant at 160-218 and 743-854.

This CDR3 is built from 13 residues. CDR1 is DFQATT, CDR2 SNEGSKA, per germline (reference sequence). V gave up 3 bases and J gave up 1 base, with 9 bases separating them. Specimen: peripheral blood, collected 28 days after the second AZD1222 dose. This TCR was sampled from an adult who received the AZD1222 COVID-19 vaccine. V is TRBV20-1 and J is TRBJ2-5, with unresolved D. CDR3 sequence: CSASRRSQETQYF. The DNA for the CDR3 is TGCAGTGCTAGTCGCCGTAGCCAAGAGACCCAGTACTTC.